This note documents a single T cell receptor beta chain sequence. As yet, its antigen is unknown. Method: immunoSEQ multiplex PCR; TCRdb's copy keeps in-frame clones and lacks some. The data show 85,000 to 130,000 clones, 75% to 95% seen once. The entry originates in a study of siplizumab effects on memory and regulatory T cells. General observations from the study: Naive T cells seemed more diverse than memory cells and seemed major alloresponse contributors.

The CDR3 runs 14 residues. The ends were cut back, 1 base at V and 1 base at J, with 7 bases in the middle. Germline CDR1 and CDR2: ENHRY and SYGVKD. V and J are TRBV10-3 and TRBJ1-1, with D hard to call. This clonotype originated in a human donor in good health. Some clones in this sample may be carry-over from other donors' samples. Sequenced material: CD4+ T cells sorted from blood. CDR3 sequence (DNA): TGTGCCATCAGTGAGTTAGTGGAGAACACTGAAGCTTTCTTT. Its protein is CAISELVENTEAFF.